What follows describes a single T cell receptor beta chain. What it binds is not known. These data originate in a study of Ad26.COV2.S vaccination and SARS-CoV-2 variants. Overall study context: Intramuscular Ad26.COV2.S doses were given once or twice, 56 days apart.

Findings of the study overall: The breadth of spike-specific CD8+ and CD4+ T cell responses after vaccination was reportedly substantial. While placebo recipients had lower spike-specific TCR breadth, vaccine recipients had more.

TCRdb's copy holds only in-frame clones and misses some; the assay was immunoSEQ multiplex PCR. The sample shows around 340,000 clones, approximately 90% of them seen only once. Documented treatment: around 19 received Ad26.COV2.S at low or high dose, single or two shots; several received placebo; per-sample allocation not given. Following the first vaccine or placebo injection, samples were taken on day 63. Boston hosted the donor, who was an adult aged 18-55 years. This CDR3 has 13 residues. V was clipped by 2 bases and J by 5 bases, with 7 bases between them. Germline V gene data show CDR1 as SGHTA and CDR2 as FQGTGA.

The receptor was isolated from a person between 18 and 65 years old who received the Ad26.COV2.S COVID-19 vaccine or a placebo. The starting material was peripheral blood, obtained in a trial of Ad26.COV2.S vaccine versus placebo. The chain joins TRBV7-3 to TRBJ1-5; D is possibly TRBD1 (5 bases). CDR3 bases: TGTGCCAGCAGCTTAGGCAGGGATCAGCCCCAGCATTTT. Its translation is CASSLGRDQPQHF. The variable domain in full, completed from reference TRBV7-3 and TRBJ1-5, reads GAGVSQTPSNKVTEKGKYVELRCDPISGHTALYWYRQSLGQGPEFLIYFQGTGAADDSGLPNDRFFAVRPEGSVSTLKIQRTERGDSAVYLCASSLGRDQPQHFGDGTRLSIL.